Presented here are 4 T cell receptor beta chains from one specimen sequenced in a study of immune cell composition in non-small cell lung cancer. The normal lung sample lay at least 3 cm, and maximally far, from the tumour. Using immunoSEQ multiplex PCR, the repertoire was profiled, and TCRdb retains in-frame clones only, with some absent. The sample has about 2,000 clones; 69% are singletons. Specimen: non-adjacent lung tissue. The receptors come from a human donor with non-small cell lung cancer.

Judged by abundance, this clone is large. The chain couples TRBV29-1 to TRBJ2-3; 7 positions match TRBD2. The V segment lost 0 bases and the J segment 2 bases; nucleotides outside the gene matches: 8. CDR3 length: 16 residues. Per germline, CDR1 SQVTM and CDR2 ANQGSEA. CDR3 DNA sequence: TGCAGCGTTGAAGATCCGCTAGAGCGGGACACAGATACGCAGTATTTT. Amino acid sequence: CSVEDPLERDTDTQYF.

The chain has TRBV27 and TRBJ2-5; TRBD2 might be the D (6 bases). Germline values: CDR1 MNHEY, CDR2 SMNVEV (reference sequence). This CDR3 is 15 amino acids long. Trimming pared 6 bases from V and 4 bases from J, leaving 18 bases between. The CDR3 region has the DNA TGTGCCAGCAGCGCCCGGACCCTAGCGTCAGAGACCCAGTACTTC. Translated, it gives CASSARTLASETQYF.

The chain links TRBV5-4 to TRBJ1-3; 10 bases align to TRBD1. V lost 6 bases to trimming and J lost 1 base; unmatched junction nucleotides: 7. Per the germline V gene, CDR1 is SGHNT and CDR2 is YYREEE (reference sequence). This CDR3 is 16 amino acids long. This CDR3 is CASNRDRGRSGNTIYF. The CDR3 bases are TGTGCCAGCAACAGGGACAGGGGCCGATCTGGAAACACCATATATTTT.

The V gene is TRBV7-2, the J gene TRBJ2-3, with D possibly TRBD1 on 6 matching bases. CDR1 is SGHTA, CDR2 FQGNSA, per germline. The CDR3 consists of 15 residues. The V and J ends lost 5 bases and 0 bases respectively, with 12 bases between them. Here the CDR3 DNA reads TGTGCCAGCAGCCTACAGGGAATTAGCACAGATACGCAGTATTTT. It encodes CASSLQGISTDTQYF.